This T cell receptor beta chain comes out of a study of glioma-infiltrating T cells. Study observations and caveats: Only very few CDR3 sequences appeared in both tissue and blood. Tissue-blood divergence was below expectation in non-neoplastic patients, above in gliomas.

This CDR3 has 15 amino acids. Germline CDR1 and CDR2: ENHRY and SYGVKD. V lost 5 bases to trimming and J lost 7 bases, with 20 bases between them. Using RNA template, CDR3s of TCR alpha and beta were amplified with iRepertoire arm-PCR. One-step reverse transcription and amplification started from around 100-400 ng of tissue mRNA or PBMC total RNA. TCRdb recomputed calls from the multiplex PCR reads with MiXCR, one row per CDR3 protein. The sample consists of tens of thousands of distinct CDR3 sequences, around 42% of them appearing once. Comments on this clonotype: Its matching antigen is unknown. A much more abundant neighbour one base away suggests this may be a read error.

The source is a human donor with low-grade glioma or glioblastoma, undergoing nonglioma brain surgery, or in good health (not recorded which). The sample was glioma tissue, nonneoplastic brain tissue, or PBMCs (not recorded which). The rearrangement links TRBV10-3 to TRBJ2-5; TRBD2 might be the D (6 bases). CDR3 coding DNA: TGTGCCATCAGTCAGCCCGGGACTGGGAAAGGGACCCAGTACTTC. It is translated as CAISQPGTGKGTQYF.